These 26 T cell receptor beta chains came from one sample sequenced in a study of T cell changes during pregnancy in multiple sclerosis (dated by TCRdb to the late 2010s). Libraries were made using the immunoSEQ multiplex PCR assay. The immuneACCESS repertoire file appears here via TCRdb, limited to in-frame rearrangements. These files lack a portion of the clones; in checked studies, under half of the deficit traces to unresolved V genes, and the cause of the others is not known. The sample records 30,000 to 35,000 clones, approximately 90% of which are singletons. Around 11% of the sample is held by the ten biggest clonotypes. The sequencing here drew on CD8+ T cells from peripheral blood mononuclear cells, taken before pregnancy. The receptors shown here come from a female donor with multiple sclerosis, enrolled in a pregnancy study.

The chain joins TRBV19 to TRBJ1-1, with 7 bases matching TRBD1. V was pared by 9 bases and J by 5 bases, with 9 bases of the junction left unmatched. The CDR3 loop spans 13 amino acids. Per the germline V gene, CDR1 is LNHDA and CDR2 is SQIVND (reference sequence). The CDR3 DNA sequence: TGTGCCAGCCGACAGGGCGCAATAACTGAAGCTTTCTTT. It specifies CASRQGAITEAFF.

The chain is built from TRBV19 and TRBJ2-1; 9 bases agree with TRBD2. The CDR3 loop spans 15 amino acids. Germline values: CDR1 LNHDA, CDR2 SQIVND (reference sequence). V lost 3 bases, J lost 6 bases, and 6 bases stayed unmatched. The DNA for the CDR3 is TGTGCCAGTAGTATTAAAGCGGGAGGTGGCAATGAGCAGTTCTTC. It is translated as CASSIKAGGGNEQFF. The variable domain in full, with the rest retrieved from reference TRBV19 and TRBJ2-1, is DGGITQSPKYLFRKEGQNVTLSCEQNLNHDAMYWYRQDPGQGLRLIYYSQIVNDFQKGDIAEGYSVSREKKESFPLTVTSAQKNPTAFYLCASSIKAGGGNEQFFGPGTRLTVL.

The rearrangement uses TRBV29-1 and TRBJ2-5; D is undetermined. Per germline, CDR1 SQVTM and CDR2 ANQGSEA. Trimming removed 4 bases at V and 5 bases at J, with 14 bases between. This CDR3 comprises 13 residues. The CDR3, as DNA: TGCAGCGTTGGAGACCGCGAATGGGAGACCCAGTACTTC. It codes for CSVGDREWETQYF.

A single count supports this clone. The V call is TRBV20-1, the J call TRBJ2-7; D gene ambiguous. CDR1 and CDR2 (germline): DFQATT, SNEGSKA (reference sequence). CDR3 length: 8 amino acids. This CDR3 is CSLDEQYF. CDR3 DNA sequence: TGCAGCCTTGACGAGCAGTACTTC.

The gene calls are TRBV30 and TRBJ1-2; D might be TRBD1 (5 bases). This CDR3 region has 13 residues. Germline CDR1 is GTSNPN and CDR2 is SVGIG (reference sequence). The ends were cut back, 2 bases at V and 3 bases at J, with 10 bases in the middle. DNA for the CDR3: TGTGCCTGGAGTCCTGGCAGGGACTATGGCTACACCTTC. It codes for CAWSPGRDYGYTF.

The rearrangement uses TRBV9 and TRBJ2-7; no firm D call. Between the trimmed V and J ends, which lost 0 bases and 1 base, there was a span of 8 bases. The germline V gene has CDR1 SGDLS and CDR2 YYNGEE. The CDR3 is made up of 14 amino acids. CDR3 in DNA: TGTGCCAGCAGCGTAGGTCCTAGTTCCTACGAGCAGTACTTC. This gives the protein CASSVGPSSYEQYF.

The chain couples TRBV27 to TRBJ2-1; 8 bases fit TRBD1. Germline V gives CDR1 MNHEY, CDR2 SMNVEV (reference sequence). CDR3 length: 15 amino acids. Trimming cost V 6 bases and J 7 bases; bases outside gene matches: 11. For the CDR3, the DNA is TGTGCCAGCAGGATTGGACAGGGTGGGATAAATGAGCAGTTCTTC. This sequence encodes CASRIGQGGINEQFF.

The chain has TRBV11-2 and TRBJ2-5, with 7 bases matching TRBD2. The CDR3 is 17 amino acids. The V segment lost 1 base and the J segment 4 bases; nucleotides outside the gene matches: 12. The V gene's germline CDR1 is SGHAT and CDR2 FQNNGV. The CDR3 here is CASSLARRSRGGETQYF. The CDR3 coding sequence is TGTGCCAGCAGCTTAGCGCGCAGGTCTCGCGGGGGAGAGACCCAGTACTTC.

The chain links TRBV9 to TRBJ2-1; tentative D call: TRBD1 (8 bases). This CDR3 contains 15 residues. The ends were cut back, 7 bases at V and 1 base at J, with 15 bases in the middle. The V gene's germline CDR1 is SGDLS and CDR2 YYNGEE. The CDR3 region has the DNA TGTGCCAGCGGGGGGGGACAGGAGTCCTACAATGAGCAGTTCTTC. This encodes CASGGGQESYNEQFF.

V is TRBV5-3 and J is TRBJ2-3; 7 bases are a match to TRBD1. TRBV5-3 is reported as an ORF; its role is uncertain. This CDR3 is built from 16 residues. V shed 0 bases, J shed 2 bases, and the junction held 6 bases outside the gene matches. CDR3 amino acids: CARSLVGQPPTDTQYF. As DNA, the CDR3 is TGTGCCAGAAGCTTGGTGGGACAGCCACCCACAGATACGCAGTATTTT.

The rearrangement links TRBV13 to TRBJ1-2; D remains ambiguous. The CDR3 runs 12 residues. Germline V CDR1 and CDR2: PRHDT, FYEKMQ (reference sequence). The V and J ends lost 0 bases and 4 bases respectively, with 3 bases between them. For the CDR3, the DNA is TGTGCCAGCAGCTTAGGTCTCTATGGCTACACCTTC. It specifies CASSLGLYGYTF.

The chain combines TRBV14 with TRBJ1-3, with 7 bases matching TRBD1. Per germline, CDR1 SGHDN and CDR2 FVKESK. The CDR3 extends over 16 amino acids. V lost 4 bases and J lost 2; bases outside the gene matches: 8. In DNA form, the CDR3 reads TGTGCCAGCAGCCGCATCAGGGGGGTGGCTGGAAACACCATATATTTT. It is translated as CASSRIRGVAGNTIYF.

V and J are TRBV2 and TRBJ1-2; D is unresolved. The CDR3 totals 13 residues. V was trimmed by 7 bases and J by 8 bases, leaving 17 bases between them. CDR1 and CDR2 from the germline V gene are SNHLY and FYNNEI. The DNA of the CDR3 is TGTGCCAGCAATCGGGGAACTTTGGAGGGCTACACCTTC. Encoded protein: CASNRGTLEGYTF. Using reference TRBV2 and TRBJ1-2 for the parts outside the CDR3, the full variable domain is EPEVTQTPSHQVTQMGQEVILRCVPISNHLYFYWYRQILGQKVEFLVSFYNNEISEKSEIFDDQFSVERPDGSNFTLKIRSTKLEDSAMYFCASNRGTLEGYTFGSGTRLTVV.

The rearrangement joins TRBV4-1 to TRBJ2-7; D might be TRBD2 (5 bases). The germline V gene encodes CDR1 MGHRA and CDR2 YSYEKL. Trimming stripped 0 bases from V and 0 bases from J, with 12 bases between. CDR3 size: 16 residues. This CDR3 is CASSQESVGSSYEQYF. Written as DNA, the CDR3 is TGCGCCAGCAGCCAAGAGTCGGTGGGGAGCTCCTACGAGCAGTACTTC.

There are a few counts of this clone. The rearrangement joins TRBV10-3 to TRBJ2-3, with TRBD2 identical over 10 bases. From germline, CDR1 is ENHRY and CDR2 SYGVKD. CDR3 length: 20 amino acids. V lost 2 bases and J lost 2; bases outside the gene matches: 16. CDR3 coding DNA: TGTGCCATCAGTGAGCCCCAGGGCGGGACTAGCGAGACCTTCACAGATACGCAGTATTTT. Its protein is CAISEPQGGTSETFTDTQYF.

The genes are TRBV7-2 and TRBJ2-2, with D possibly matching TRBD2 (6 bases). This CDR3 spans 14 amino acids. Germline V lookup: CDR1 SGHTA, CDR2 FQGNSA. The ends were cut back, 2 bases at V and 8 bases at J, with 12 bases in the middle. CDR3 loop: CASSLSGSGGELFF. CDR3 DNA: TGTGCCAGCAGCTTATCAGGGAGCGGGGGGGAGCTGTTTTTT.

The V and J genes are TRBV6-6 and TRBJ1-1, with D possibly TRBD1 on 6 matching bases. The germline V gene has CDR1 MNHNY and CDR2 SVGAGI (reference sequence). Trimming removed 5 bases at V and 3 bases at J, with 16 bases between. The CDR3 totals 15 residues. The CDR3 region has the DNA TGTGCCAGCAGTAACCGGGACACTCGGGACACTGAAGCTTTCTTT. It codes for CASSNRDTRDTEAFF.

This chain uses TRBV27 with TRBJ1-1; 8 bases are a match to TRBD1. CDR1 and CDR2 (germline): MNHEY, SMNVEV (reference sequence). CDR3 size: 12 residues. V trimming: 6 bases; J trimming: 8 bases; junction bases outside the gene matches: 5. DNA for the CDR3: TGTGCCAGCAGGACAGGGGCTGGCGAAGCTTTCTTT. Translated: CASRTGAGEAFF.

This chain links TRBV9 with TRBJ1-1; D not resolved. Between the trimmed V and J ends, which lost 2 bases and 3 bases, there was a span of 14 bases. The CDR3 contains 15 residues. Germline V CDR1 and CDR2: SGDLS, YYNGEE. CDR3 nucleotide sequence: TGTGCCAGCAGCGTTAGAGCCGAGGGAGACACTGAAGCTTTCTTT. Protein sequence: CASSVRAEGDTEAFF.

The V call is TRBV30, the J call TRBJ2-7; D gene unclear. CDR1 is GTSNPN and CDR2 is SVGIG in the germline V gene (reference sequence). Trimming left V 3 bases short and J 0 bases short, with 9 bases between. The CDR3 has 13 amino acids. The CDR3 here is CAWSSTLSYEQYF. CDR3 nucleotides: TGTGCCTGGAGCTCGACACTCTCCTACGAGCAGTACTTC. Looking up the rest from reference TRBV30 and TRBJ2-7 gives the full variable domain: SQTIHQWPATLVQPVGSPLSLECTVEGTSNPNLYWYRQAAGRGLQLLFYSVGIGQISSEVPQNLSASRPQDRQFILSSKKLLLSDSGFYLCAWSSTLSYEQYFGPGTRLTVT.

The count of this clone is one. This chain connects TRBV19 to TRBJ1-3, with a tentative D call TRBD1 (6 bases). V dropped 4 bases and J dropped 4 bases, with 11 bases sitting between them. From germline, CDR1 is LNHDA and CDR2 SQIVND (reference sequence). This CDR3 spans 14 amino acids. Here the CDR3 reads CASSTTGLGNTIYF. For the CDR3, the DNA is TGTGCCAGTAGTACCACAGGGTTAGGAAACACCATATATTTT.

The V and J genes are TRBV27 and TRBJ2-7, with TRBD2 identical over 8 bases. The length of the CDR3 is 14 residues. Germline values: CDR1 MNHEY, CDR2 SMNVEV (reference sequence). V dropped 3 bases and J dropped 4; count of bases not matched to a gene: 5. The DNA for the CDR3 is TGTGCCAGCAGTTTGAGCGGGAGTGGGTACGAGCAGTACTTC. This encodes CASSLSGSGYEQYF.

The rearrangement uses TRBV7-9 and TRBJ1-1; D unclear. The CDR3 spans 16 residues. V was clipped by 7 bases and J by 1 base, with 19 bases between them. In germline, CDR1 is SEHNR, CDR2 FQNEAQ (reference sequence). CDR3 DNA: TGTGCCAGCACTCAGGTCCGTACCACCTCGAACACTGAAGCTTTCTTT. It codes for CASTQVRTTSNTEAFF.

CDR3 sequence: CASSFETGVSYGYTF. CDR3 nucleotide sequence: TGTGCCAGCAGCTTCGAGACAGGGGTGTCCTATGGCTACACCTTC. The chain is built from TRBV2 and TRBJ1-2; 8 positions match TRBD1. This CDR3 region has 15 residues. After removal of 6 bases from V and 4 bases from J, the junction contained 10 bases not matched to a gene. CDR1 is SNHLY, CDR2 FYNNEI, per germline.

This rearrangement joins TRBV13 to TRBJ2-7, with TRBD2 matching over 10 bases. This CDR3 is built from 15 residues. The trim removed 5 bases at V and 3 bases at J, leaving 7 bases unmatched. CDR1 is PRHDT, CDR2 FYEKMQ, per germline (reference sequence). The CDR3 is CASSLSGTSDYEQYF. DNA for the CDR3: TGTGCCAGCAGCCTGAGCGGGACTAGCGACTACGAGCAGTACTTC.

The chain has TRBV14 and TRBJ2-5; a possible D gene is TRBD1 (5 bases). V lost 2 bases and J 8 bases, leaving 15 bases between the germline ends. CDR1 is SGHDN and CDR2 is FVKESK in the germline V gene. There are 14 residues in the CDR3. Here the CDR3 DNA reads TGTGCCAGCAGCCAATACCAAGGGGCTGGTACCCAGTACTTC. Translation gives CASSQYQGAGTQYF. The whole variable domain, remainder taken from reference TRBV14 and TRBJ2-5, is EAGVTQFPSHSVIEKGQTVTLRCDPISGHDNLYWYRRVMGKEIKFLLHFVKESKQDESGMPNNRFLAERTGGTYSTLKVQPAELEDSGVYFCASSQYQGAGTQYFGPGTRLLVL.